A single sample gave rise to the 9 T cell receptor beta chains below, sequenced in a study of T cells after yellow fever vaccination. In TCRdb, the 5' RACE reads were re-called with MiXCR into one record per CDR3 protein. Among roughly 330,000 distinct CDR3 sequences listed, 3.5% to 4.5% were seen once. The sequenced sample was PBMCs, obtained 5 days after the yellow fever booster vaccination. The receptor source for this set is a man aged 18-30 years who received the YFV17D yellow fever vaccine.

This clonotype was found a few times. The chain links TRBV4-2 to TRBJ1-1, with D uncertain. Trimming left V 6 bases short and J 3 bases short, with 14 bases between. Germline lookup yields CDR1 LGHNA and CDR2 YNFKEQ. The CDR3 runs 14 residues. Here the CDR3 reads CASSYQRVDTEAFF. CDR3 DNA: TGTGCCAGCAGTTATCAAAGGGTGGACACTGAAGCTTTCTTT.

The J gene is TRBJ2-1, the V gene TRBV29-1, with 13 bases that match TRBD2. Germline values: CDR1 SQVTM, CDR2 ANQGSEA. V shed 7 bases and J 5 bases; nucleotides not matched to a gene: 5. The CDR3 is made up of 14 amino acids. The CDR3 region has the DNA TGCAGCGCGGGAACTAGCGGGGGGGACAATGAGCAGTTCTTC. Translating it yields CSAGTSGGDNEQFF.

The rearrangement joins TRBV5-1 to TRBJ2-7; perhaps TRBD1 as D (6 bases). This CDR3 has 14 residues. The germline V and J ends were trimmed by 3 bases and 3 bases, with 13 bases remaining between them. Germline V CDR1 and CDR2: SGHRS, YFSETQ. CDR3 residues: CASSSENRVYEQYF. CDR3 coding DNA: TGCGCCAGCAGCTCGGAAAACAGGGTCTACGAGCAGTACTTC.

The CDR3 protein is CASSPNQYNEQFF. In DNA, the CDR3 is TGTGCCAGCAGTCCCAACCAATACAATGAGCAGTTCTTC. This chain uses TRBV7-2 with TRBJ2-1; D gene unclear. The ends were cut back, 6 bases at V and 4 bases at J, with 10 bases in the middle. Germline assignment: CDR1 SGHTA and CDR2 FQGNSA. The CDR3 extends over 13 amino acids.

This clonotype was picked up a small number of times. The chain links TRBV20-1 to TRBJ2-5; 12 bases map to TRBD2. Germline values: CDR1 DFQATT, CDR2 SNEGSKA (reference sequence). The CDR3 runs to 14 residues. The V segment lost 3 bases and the J segment 5 bases; nucleotides outside the gene matches: 4. CDR3 in DNA: TGCAGTGCTAGCCTAGCGGGGGGGCCGGAGACCCAGTACTTC. This codes for CSASLAGGPETQYF.

V is TRBV5-6 and J is TRBJ2-5; 8 bases match TRBD1. The CDR3 runs to 15 residues. Looked up from germline, CDR1 is SGHDT and CDR2 is YYEEEE. The junction had 7 bases not matched to a gene; V was cut back by 4 bases and J by 2 bases. The CDR3 loop reads CASSKTGVGQETQYF. The CDR3 DNA sequence: TGTGCCAGCAGCAAGACAGGGGTAGGTCAAGAGACCCAGTACTTC.

This clonotype has only a few counts. The chain employs TRBV27 and TRBJ2-1, with 9 bases fitting TRBD1. The CDR3 runs 17 residues. J lost 3 bases, V lost 4 bases, and 10 bases had no gene match. Germline CDR1 is MNHEY and CDR2 is SMNVEV (reference sequence). The CDR3 DNA reads TGTGCCAGCAGTTCCAACACAGGGGGCGCTAACTACAATGAGCAGTTCTTC. This translates into CASSSNTGGANYNEQFF.

This clonotype appeared a few times. The V gene is TRBV4-3, the J gene TRBJ2-3; maybe TRBD2 (6 bases). This CDR3 contains 16 residues. Germline CDR1 LGHNA, CDR2 YSLEER. Trimming took 5 bases from V and 0 from J, leaving 15 bases between them. The CDR3 bases are TGCGCCAGCAGCGCGGGGTTCCCATGGAGCACAGATACGCAGTATTTT. This codes for CASSAGFPWSTDTQYF.

The table lists this clonotype with a few counts. This rearrangement joins TRBV12-3 or TRBV12-4 to TRBJ2-1; D may be TRBD2 (6 bases). This CDR3 comprises 13 residues. The V end was cut by 2 bases, the J end by 9 bases, with 11 bases between. CDR3: CASSLLRAGEQFF. The CDR3 coding sequence is TGTGCCAGCAGTTTACTCAGAGCGGGTGAGCAGTTCTTC.